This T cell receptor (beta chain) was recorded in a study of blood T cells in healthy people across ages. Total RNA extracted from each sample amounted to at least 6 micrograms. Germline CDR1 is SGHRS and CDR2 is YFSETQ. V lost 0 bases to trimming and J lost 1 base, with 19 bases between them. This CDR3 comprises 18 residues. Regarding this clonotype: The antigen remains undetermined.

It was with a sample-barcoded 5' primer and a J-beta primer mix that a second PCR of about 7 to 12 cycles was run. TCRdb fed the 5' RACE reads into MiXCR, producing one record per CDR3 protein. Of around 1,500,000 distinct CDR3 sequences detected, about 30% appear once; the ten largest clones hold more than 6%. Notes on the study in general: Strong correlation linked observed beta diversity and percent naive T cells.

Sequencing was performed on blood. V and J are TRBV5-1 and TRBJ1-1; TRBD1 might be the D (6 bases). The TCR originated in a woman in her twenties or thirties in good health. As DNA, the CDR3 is TGCGCCAGCAGCTTGGCCTATGCGCGCTGGGGGCAGAACACTGAAGCTTTCTTT. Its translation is CASSLAYARWGQNTEAFF.